The 25 T cell receptor beta chains given below trace back to one sample, sequenced in a study of T cell clonality in common variable immunodeficiency. Only in-frame clones appear in the TCRdb table, and some are missing; sequencing was by immunoSEQ multiplex PCR. Singletons are absent from the sample, which has tens of thousands of clones. The sample was peripheral blood mononuclear cells. These receptor sequences come from a person aged 18-70 years in good health.

The table lists this clone with many counts. The CDR3 goes on 3 residues after the read ends, and that part is filled in from the germline J gene. The rearrangement links TRBV20-1 to TRBJ2-2, with 9 positions matching TRBD1. The CDR3 spans 13 residues. Germline CDR1 and CDR2: DFQATT and SNEGSKA (reference sequence). CDR3 bases read: TGCAGTGCTTATACAGGGGGCTCTTCACCG. It codes for CSAYTGGSSP. The full CDR3 protein reads CSAYTGGSSPLFF.

In its sample, this clone was seen many times. The sequence runs out 3 residues before the end of the CDR3; the remainder is reconstructed from the germline J gene. The chain couples TRBV30 to TRBJ2-3, with D maybe TRBD2 (5 bases). The V and J ends lost 8 bases and 1 base respectively, with 19 bases between them. This CDR3 spans 15 amino acids. Germline V gene data show CDR1 as GTSNPN and CDR2 as SVGIG (reference sequence). CDR3 bases read: TGTGCCCGGAACGGGGTTGCGGATCGCACAGATACG. This sequence encodes CARNGVADRTDT. The full CDR3 reads CARNGVADRTDTQYF.

This clone was seen repeatedly, ten times or more. The read halts 3 residues ahead of the CDR3 end, with the missing end drawn from the germline J gene. The gene calls are TRBV5-4 and TRBJ1-2; maybe TRBD1 (6 bases). The germline V and J ends were trimmed by 1 base and 7 bases, with 17 bases remaining between them. The CDR3 sequence is 15 residues long. The V gene's germline CDR1 is SGHNT and CDR2 YYREEE (reference sequence). CDR3 amino acids: CASSLFGQGQFGYTF. The CDR3 bases that were read are TGTGCCAGCAGCTTGTTCGGCCAGGGGCAGTTTGGC.

Concerning this clone: The CDR3 end is not reached by the read, which stops 3 residues before it; the germline J gene fills it in. The rearrangement links TRBV19 to TRBJ1-2; D is unclear. This CDR3 spans 14 amino acids. The germline V gene encodes CDR1 LNHDA and CDR2 SQIVND (reference sequence). CDR3 amino acids: CASSIVAGYYDYTF. Incomplete CDR3 DNA: TGTGCCAGTAGTATTGTAGCGGGGTACTACGAC.

This clone was observed many times. The read terminates 3 residues ahead of where the CDR3 ends, so the germline J gene completes it. The chain uses TRBV5-5 and TRBJ1-1; TRBD1 might be the D (6 bases). Germline CDR1 SGHKS, CDR2 YYEKEE (reference sequence). This CDR3 is built from 15 residues. Trimming stripped 4 bases from V and 5 bases from J, with 18 bases between. Partial CDR3 DNA: TGTGCCAGCAGCCTGGGACACGCGAGTAAAACTGAA. This sequence encodes CASSLGHASKTE. The complete CDR3 sequence is CASSLGHASKTEAFF.

This clone was observed at least ten times. The CDR3 protein is CASRPASGYNEQFF. The CDR3 DNA, read in part, is TGTGCCAGCAGACCAGCTAGCGGATACAATGAG. The genes are TRBV5-8 and TRBJ2-1; 7 bases are a match to TRBD2. The read ends 3 residues early relative to the CDR3; the germline J gene fills the gap. Germline V gene data show CDR1 as SGHTS and CDR2 as YDEGEE. CDR3 length: 14 residues. Trimming took 5 bases from V and 4 from J; bases not matched to a gene: 6.

Regarding this clone: The read ends 3 residues before the CDR3 terminus; that terminus is restored from the germline J gene. V is TRBV7-2 and J is TRBJ2-1; TRBD2 might be the D (6 bases). Trimming cost V 5 bases and J 3 bases, with 8 bases left between them. The CDR3 length is 13 residues. CDR1 is SGHTA, CDR2 FQGNSA, per germline. CDR3 protein: CASSRGDYNEQFF. The CDR3 DNA, read in part, is TGTGCCAGCAGCCGCGGGGACTACAATGAG.

This clone was observed at least ten times. The sequenced fragment ends 3 residues before the CDR3 boundary, so the rest is inferred from the germline J gene. The chain links TRBV6-2 or TRBV6-3 to TRBJ2-3; 7 nucleotides agree with TRBD2. V shed 6 bases, J shed 1 base, and the junction held 1 base outside the gene matches. Germline-derived CDR1 and CDR2 are MNHEY and SVGEGT. The CDR3 length is 13 residues. The DNA read from the CDR3 is TGTGCCAGCAGAGGACTAGGCACAGATACG. Translated: CASRGLGTDT. The CDR3 in its entirety is CASRGLGTDTQYF.

This clone occurred many times. The read terminates 3 residues ahead of where the CDR3 ends, so the germline J gene completes it. The rearrangement links TRBV19 to TRBJ2-5; TRBD1 is a possible D gene (5 bases). The CDR3 totals 13 residues. Germline V gives CDR1 LNHDA, CDR2 SQIVND (reference sequence). Trimming pared 3 bases from V and 4 bases from J, leaving 9 bases between. CDR3 DNA (partial): TGTGCCAGTAGTATTAGCAGGGCAGAGACC. This encodes CASSISRAET. The entire CDR3 sequence reads CASSISRAETQYF.

As for this clone: Sequencing ends 3 residues short of the CDR3 end; the germline J gene provides the rest. The chain couples TRBV6-2 or TRBV6-3 to TRBJ2-1, with no clear D. V was clipped by 2 bases and J by 5 bases, with 7 bases between them. Germline V gives CDR1 MNHEY, CDR2 SVGEGT. The CDR3 loop spans 13 amino acids. The DNA read from the CDR3 is TGTGCCAGCAGTTACGACTCAAACAATGAG. It encodes CASSYDSNNE. The complete CDR3 reads CASSYDSNNEQFF.

This clone showed up many times. The read falls 3 residues short of the CDR3 end, and the missing part is taken from the germline J gene. V and J are TRBV2 and TRBJ1-2; D is possibly TRBD1 (6 bases). This CDR3 is 13 amino acids long. V lost 7 bases to trimming and J lost 2 bases, with 11 bases between them. The germline V gene encodes CDR1 SNHLY and CDR2 FYNNEI. CDR3 amino acids: CASIGTGNYGYTF. The sequenced part of the CDR3 DNA is TGTGCCAGCATTGGAACAGGGAACTATGGC.

At least ten counts were recorded for this clone. Read sequence stops 3 residues before the CDR3 end, and the germline J gene provides the missing end. This chain uses TRBV5-1 with TRBJ2-1; TRBD1 agrees at 12 bases. From germline, CDR1 is SGHRS and CDR2 YFSETQ. The CDR3 extends over 17 amino acids. The ends lost 4 bases at V and 2 bases at J; junction bases unmatched: 7. The DNA read from the CDR3 is TGCGCCAGCAGCCCAGGGACAGGGGGCTTACCCTACAATGAG. The encoded protein is CASSPGTGGLPYNE. The whole CDR3 region reads CASSPGTGGLPYNEQFF.

This clone has ten or more counts. The DNA ends 3 residues before the CDR3 does, and the rest of the CDR3 is filled in from the germline J gene. The chain is built from TRBV20-1 and TRBJ2-2, with 9 bases identical to TRBD2. Trimming cost V 0 bases and J 5 bases; bases outside gene matches: 10. CDR1 and CDR2 (germline): DFQATT, SNEGSKA (reference sequence). The CDR3 runs to 17 residues. The sequenced part of the CDR3 DNA is TGCAGTGCTAGAGACCCGGGACTAGCCCTCGGTACCGGGGAG. This codes for CSARDPGLALGTGE. The complete CDR3 sequence is CSARDPGLALGTGELFF.

This clone was recorded at least ten times. Read data end 3 residues before the CDR3 end; the end is taken from the germline J gene. This chain connects TRBV2 to TRBJ2-6; the D is unclear. The CDR3 contains 19 residues. With 3 bases removed from V and 0 bases from J, the gap between germline ends came to 18 bases. Germline V gene sequence: CDR1 SNHLY, CDR2 FYNNEI. CDR3 DNA (partial): TGTGCCAGCAGTGACAAAGGTTGGGCCATAAGCTCTGGGGCCAACGTC. Translating gives CASSDKGWAISSGANV. The entire CDR3 reads CASSDKGWAISSGANVLTF. Full variable domain (rest looked up from reference TRBV2 and TRBJ2-6): EPEVTQTPSHQVTQMGQEVILRCVPISNHLYFYWYRQILGQKVEFLVSFYNNEISEKSEIFDDQFSVERPDGSNFTLKIRSTKLEDSAMYFCASSDKGWAISSGANVLTFGAGSRLTVL.

A remark on this clone: This clone may be a read error of a much larger clone one base away. The CDR3 is cut off 3 residues early in the read; its end comes from the germline J gene. This specimen includes other DNA sequences encoding the same CDR3. The chain is built from TRBV20-1 and TRBJ2-5; TRBD2 matches 8 bases. The CDR3 contains 16 residues. Germline trimming cut 5 bases from V and 5 bases from J; bases unmatched to any gene: 16. Germline values: CDR1 DFQATT, CDR2 SNEGSKA (reference sequence). The CDR3 spells CSASGTSGRAGETQYF. The sequenced part of the CDR3 DNA is TGCAGTGCTTCTGGGACTAGTGGGAGGGCGGGGGAGACC.

This clone was detected many times. The CDR3 is cut off 3 residues early in the read; its end comes from the germline J gene. The chain is built from TRBV19 and TRBJ1-2, with unresolved D. Trimming took off 6 bases at V and 0 bases at J, with 17 bases between the two ends. Germline CDR1 and CDR2: LNHDA and SQIVND (reference sequence). This CDR3 contains 16 residues. CDR3 residues: CASRAPDGLANYGYTF. CDR3 bases read: TGTGCCAGTAGAGCCCCCGACGGACTCGCTAACTATGGC.

In this sample, this clone turned up many times. CDR3 in amino acids: CASSLDFKEPQHF. The DNA read from the CDR3 is TGTGCCAGCAGCTTAGATTTCAAGGAGCCC. The rearrangement links TRBV7-2 to TRBJ1-5; no clear D gene. The read halts 3 residues ahead of the CDR3 end, with the missing end drawn from the germline J gene. The CDR3 extends over 13 amino acids. The V end was cut by 1 base, the J end by 8 bases, with 9 bases between. Germline V lookup: CDR1 SGHTA, CDR2 FQGNSA. Using reference TRBV7-2 and TRBJ1-5 for the parts outside the CDR3, the full variable domain is GAGVSQSPSNKVTEKGKDVELRCDPISGHTALYWYRQSLGQGLEFLIYFQGNSAPDKSGLPSDRFSAERTGGSVSTLTIQRTQQEDSAVYLCASSLDFKEPQHFGDGTRLSIL.

In its sample, this clone was seen many times. The CDR3 end is not reached by the read, which stops 3 residues before it; the germline J gene fills it in. The chain links TRBV5-1 to TRBJ2-5; 8 bases line up with TRBD2. V lost 0 bases and J lost 5; bases outside the gene matches: 12. The CDR3 covers 17 residues. In germline, CDR1 is SGHRS, CDR2 YFSETQ. CDR3 in amino acids: CASSLGSAGVSLETQYF. CDR3 bases read: TGCGCCAGCAGCTTGGGGTCAGCGGGAGTTTCGTTGGAGACC.

This clone was detected many times. The read ends 3 residues shy of where the CDR3 ends; the end is completed using the germline J gene. The chain recombines TRBV15 with TRBJ2-6; perhaps TRBD1 as D (6 bases). V was cut by 1 base and J by 2 bases, with 12 bases left in between. This CDR3 comprises 17 residues. Germline CDR1 LNHNV, CDR2 YYDKDF (reference sequence). The sequenced CDR3 bases are TGTGCCACCAGCAGAGGGGCCAGGGGAGCTGGGGCCAACGTC. Translated, it gives CATSRGARGAGANV. The CDR3 reads in full as CATSRGARGAGANVLTF.

In this sample, this clone turned up many times. Read sequence stops 3 residues before the CDR3 end, and the germline J gene provides the missing end. The chain has TRBV29-1 and TRBJ2-5; 14 bases match TRBD2. V lost 0 bases and J lost 2; bases outside the gene matches: 14. From germline, CDR1 is SQVTM and CDR2 ANQGSEA. CDR3 length: 20 residues. CDR3: CSVEDRRVGLAGGGQETQYF. The sequenced CDR3 bases are TGCAGCGTTGAAGATCGTCGGGTTGGACTAGCGGGAGGAGGACAAGAGACC. The full variable domain, completed using reference TRBV29-1 and TRBJ2-5, is SAVISQKPSRDICQRGTSLTIQCQVDSQVTMMFWYRQQPGQSLTLIATANQGSEATYESGFVIDKFPISRPNLTFSTLTVSNMSPEDSSIYLCSVEDRRVGLAGGGQETQYFGPGTRLLVL.

CDR3 amino acids: CASSFEGAGNTIYF. The covered CDR3 bases are TGTGCCAGCAGCTTCGAGGGCGCTGGAAACACC. V and J are TRBV7-9 and TRBJ1-3; D is unresolved. The read ends 3 residues before the CDR3 terminus; that terminus is restored from the germline J gene. The CDR3 spans 14 residues. With 3 bases removed from V and 2 bases from J, the gap between germline ends came to 8 bases. CDR1 and CDR2 from the germline V gene are SEHNR and FQNEAQ (reference sequence).

At least ten counts were recorded for this clone. The CDR3 end falls 3 residues outside the read, so it is completed with the germline J gene. The rearrangement joins TRBV19 to TRBJ2-3; unclear D gene. V lost 8 bases to trimming and J lost 1 base, with 7 bases between them. The length of the CDR3 is 12 residues. CDR1 and CDR2 from the germline V gene are LNHDA and SQIVND (reference sequence). The DNA read from the CDR3 is TGTGCCAGTTCTGAGGGCACAGATACG. It encodes CASSEGTDT. In full, the CDR3 reads CASSEGTDTQYF.

This clone has at least ten counts. Coverage ceases 3 residues before the CDR3 finishes, and the germline J gene fills in the end. This rearrangement joins TRBV29-1 to TRBJ2-1; 12 bases match TRBD1. The CDR3 length is 16 residues. Germline trimming cut 2 bases from V and 4 bases from J; bases unmatched to any gene: 6. Per the germline V gene, CDR1 is SQVTM and CDR2 is ANQGSEA. The CDR3 reads CSVELRGQGAYNEQFF. The sequenced part of the CDR3 DNA is TGCAGCGTTGAATTAAGGGGACAGGGGGCTTACAATGAG.

This clone was counted only a few times. Read sequence stops 3 residues before the CDR3 end, and the germline J gene provides the missing end. This chain joins TRBV5-1 and TRBJ2-1; 9 bases are a match to TRBD2. The germline gives CDR1 SGHRS, CDR2 YFSETQ. V was pared by 0 bases and J by 8 bases, with 6 bases of the junction left unmatched. CDR3 size: 15 residues. CDR3 DNA (partial): TGCGCCAGCAGCTTGGTGCAAGCGGGAGGTTATGAG. Translation gives CASSLVQAGGYE. The complete CDR3 protein is CASSLVQAGGYEQFF.

This clone has a count of ten or more. The read terminates 3 residues ahead of where the CDR3 ends, so the germline J gene completes it. The J gene is TRBJ2-7, the V gene TRBV7-8, with D tentatively TRBD2 (5 bases). The CDR3 runs to 14 residues. Per germline, CDR1 SGHVS and CDR2 FQNEAQ. The V end lost 3 bases, the J end lost 1 base, and 10 bases lay between the germline ends. The CDR3 reads CASSFRRLSYEQYF. Incomplete CDR3 DNA: TGTGCCAGCAGCTTTAGGAGACTATCCTACGAG.